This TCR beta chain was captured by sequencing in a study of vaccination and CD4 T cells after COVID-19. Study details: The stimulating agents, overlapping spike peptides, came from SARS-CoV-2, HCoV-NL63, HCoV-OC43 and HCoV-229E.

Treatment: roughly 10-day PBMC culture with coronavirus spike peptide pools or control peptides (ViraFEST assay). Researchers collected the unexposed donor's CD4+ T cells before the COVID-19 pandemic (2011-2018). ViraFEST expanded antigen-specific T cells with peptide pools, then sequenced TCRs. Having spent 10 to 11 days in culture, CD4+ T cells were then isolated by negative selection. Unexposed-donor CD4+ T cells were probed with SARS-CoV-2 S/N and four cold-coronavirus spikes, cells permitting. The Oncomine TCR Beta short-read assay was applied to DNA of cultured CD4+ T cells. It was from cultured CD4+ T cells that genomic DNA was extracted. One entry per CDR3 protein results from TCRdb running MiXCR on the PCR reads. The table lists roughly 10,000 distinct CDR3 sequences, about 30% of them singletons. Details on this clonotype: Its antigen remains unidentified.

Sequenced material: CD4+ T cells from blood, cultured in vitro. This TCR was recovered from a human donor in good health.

CDR3: CASSSDRGLYGYTF. Written as DNA, the CDR3 is TGTGCCAGCAGCTCGGATCGGGGCCTCTATGGCTACACCTTC. V and J are TRBV7-2 and TRBJ1-2, with D possibly TRBD1 on 5 matching bases. Trimming stripped 4 bases from V and 4 bases from J, with 13 bases between. The CDR3 is 14 amino acids. CDR1 is SGHTA, CDR2 FQGNSA, per germline.